This TCR beta chain comes out of a study of blood T cell repertoires in COVID-19. Study-level information: In each case, the material was cDNA or gDNA derived from T cells, B-cell-depleted T cells, or PBMCs.

In the original workflow: Amplification with reference gene primers provided the estimates of nucleated cell counts. Clones were sequenced by immunoSEQ multiplex PCR, and TCRdb holds only the in-frame ones, with some missing. The V and J calls and the clone size are those of that table, but D and trimming were determined from the DNA. Among 100,000 to 120,000 clones listed, roughly 79% were seen once. The sequenced sample was peripheral blood. This TCR derives from a woman over 75 with active or convalescent COVID-19.

The CDR3 coding sequence is TGTGCCAGCAGCCTTGGGCCCTTCCCCCCTAACTATGGCTACACCTTC. It is translated as CASSLGPFPPNYGYTF. The chain couples TRBV3-1 (or the pseudogene TRBV3-2) to TRBJ1-2; D gene unclear. Germline CDR1 LGHDT, CDR2 YNNKEL (reference sequence). Trimming cost V 4 bases and J 0 bases, with 15 bases left between them. This CDR3 has 16 amino acids.